Reported below is one T cell receptor beta chain. Measured with immunoSEQ multiplex PCR; TCRdb has only the in-frame clones, and not every one. The table has some 80,000 clones, about 95% seen once. The data originate from a study of T cell changes during pregnancy in multiple sclerosis. The receptor comes from a female donor with multiple sclerosis, enrolled in a pregnancy study. The sample consisted of peripheral blood, taken in the second trimester of pregnancy.

CDR3 sequence reads: CASSQRTGGLVNEQFF. CDR3 nucleotides: TGTGCCAGCAGCCAACGGACAGGGGGTTTGGTGAATGAGCAGTTCTTC. V is TRBV4-2 and J is TRBJ2-1, with 10 bases fitting TRBD1. With V trimmed by 2 bases and J by 7 bases, 8 bases remained unmatched. The CDR3 contains 16 residues. Germline V gene data show CDR1 as LGHNA and CDR2 as YNFKEQ.